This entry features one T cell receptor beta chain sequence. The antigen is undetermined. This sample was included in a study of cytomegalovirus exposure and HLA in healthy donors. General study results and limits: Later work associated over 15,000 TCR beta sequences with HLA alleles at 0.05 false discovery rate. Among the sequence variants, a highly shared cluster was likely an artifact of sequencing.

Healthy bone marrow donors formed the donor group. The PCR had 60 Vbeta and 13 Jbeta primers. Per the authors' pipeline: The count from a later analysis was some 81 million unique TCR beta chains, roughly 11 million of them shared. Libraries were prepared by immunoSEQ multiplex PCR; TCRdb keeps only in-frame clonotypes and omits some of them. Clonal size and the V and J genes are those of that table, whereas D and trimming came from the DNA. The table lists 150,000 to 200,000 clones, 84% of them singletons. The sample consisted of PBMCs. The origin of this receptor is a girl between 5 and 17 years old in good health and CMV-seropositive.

The CDR3, as DNA: TGTGCCAGCAGCCGAAGAGGGACAGGGGGCGCATTGAACACCGGGGAGCTGTTTTTT. It specifies CASSRRGTGGALNTGELFF. The gene calls are TRBV7-6 and TRBJ2-2, with 12 bases lining up with TRBD1. With V trimmed by 5 bases and J by 1 base, 11 bases remained unmatched. Per the germline V gene, CDR1 is SGHVS and CDR2 is FNYEAQ. The length of the CDR3 is 19 residues.